These T cell receptor beta chains were read from a single sample in a study of shared clonotypes between healthy human individuals. Using immunoSEQ multiplex PCR, the repertoire was profiled, and TCRdb retains in-frame clones only, with some absent. The sample yields about half a million clones, almost 80% seen once. What was sequenced was PBMCs. The receptor source for this set is a woman between 35 and 50 years old in good health. Some clones in this sample may be carry-over from other donors' samples. Each CDR3 is given with its conserved first and last residue. A D gene is named only where the DNA matches it firmly. Part of the rows lack a size; the others show once, few, many or a class for expanded clones.

TRBJ2-7,TRBV28,TRBD2,once,CASSLYRLAEDEQYF,TGTGCCAGCAGTTTATATAGGCTAGCGGAGGACGAGCAGTACTTC
TRBJ2-2,TRBV25-1,NA,NA,CASSELKAYTGELFF,TGTGCCAGCAGTGAATTGAAAGCCTACACCGGGGAGCTGTTTTTT
TRBJ2-5,TRBV30,NA,NA,CAWGRDQETQYF,TGTGCCTGGGGACGGGACCAAGAGACCCAGTACTTC
TRBJ2-5,TRBV10-1,TRBD2,NA,CASSGRLAGSGLETQYF,TGCGCCAGCAGTGGGAGGCTAGCGGGGAGTGGGCTGGAGACCCAGTACTTC
TRBJ2-5,TRBV19,NA,NA,CASSIGHYQETQYF,TGTGCCAGTAGTATCGGCCATTACCAAGAGACCCAGTACTTC
TRBJ2-2,TRBV7-9,TRBD1,NA,CASSVDRARIDTGELFF,TGTGCCAGCAGCGTGGACAGGGCTCGGATCGACACCGGGGAGCTGTTTTTT
TRBJ1-1,TRBV2,NA,NA,CASNRVSVAFF,TGTGCCAGCAACAGGGTGTCGGTAGCTTTCTTT
TRBJ2-5,TRBV7-9,TRBD2,NA,CASSLDSGSWETQYF,TGTGCCAGCAGCTTAGATAGCGGGAGTTGGGAGACCCAGTACTTC
TRBJ2-7,TRBV5-6,NA,NA,CASSLRVYEQYF,TGTGCCAGCAGTTTACGGGTCTACGAGCAGTACTTC
TRBJ2-7,TRBV5-1,TRBD2,few,CASSLGTSGRTYEQYF,TGCGCCAGCAGCCTAGGGACTAGCGGGAGAACCTACGAGCAGTACTTC
TRBJ2-5,TRBV29-1,TRBD1,NA,CSVDITGGEETRYF,TGCAGCGTTGATATCACAGGGGGCGAGGAGACCCGGTACTTC
TRBJ1-2,TRBV29-1,TRBD1,NA,CSAFRVTGEGYTF,TGCAGCGCCTTTAGGGTGACAGGGGAAGGCTACACCTTC
TRBJ1-6,TRBV19,NA,NA,CASSKLREAQNYSPLHF,TGTGCCAGTAGTAAACTCCGGGAGGCTCAGAATTATTCACCCCTCCACTTT
TRBJ1-2,TRBV18,NA,NA,CASSPRAIFGGYTF,TGTGCCAGCTCACCACGAGCTATCTTTGGGGGCTACACCTTC
TRBJ1-6,TRBV30,TRBD1,NA,CAWSAPGQGSLHF,TGTGCCTGGAGTGCACCGGGACAGGGTTCCCTCCACTTT
TRBJ2-3,TRBV28,TRBD1,NA,CASRSTGGAGTDTQYF,TGTGCCAGCAGATCGACAGGGGGCGCGGGCACAGATACGCAGTATTTT
TRBJ2-7,TRBV4-1,NA,NA,CASSPRDTYEQYF,TGCGCCAGCAGCCCCCGGGACACCTACGAGCAGTACTTC
TRBJ2-5,TRBV4-3,NA,NA,CASSQEASVQTQYF,TGCGCCAGCAGCCAAGAAGCCAGCGTTCAGACCCAGTACTTC
TRBJ2-5,TRBV4-1,TRBD1,NA,CASSQDQTGEETQYF,TGCGCCAGCAGCCAAGATCAGACAGGGGAAGAGACCCAGTACTTC
TRBJ2-1,TRBV19,NA,NA,CASSIVGASSSYNEQFF,TGTGCCAGTAGTATAGTAGGGGCCTCGAGCTCCTACAATGAGCAGTTCTTC
TRBJ2-1,TRBV10-2,TRBD2,NA,CASRGIIAGVERGSYNEQFF,TGCGCCAGCAGGGGAATTATAGCGGGAGTGGAAAGGGGGTCCTACAATGAGCAGTTCTTC
TRBJ1-2,TRBV7-2,NA,once,CASSPKTPPWDGYTF,TGTGCCAGCAGCCCGAAGACCCCTCCATGGGATGGCTACACCTTC
TRBJ1-1,TRBV5-6,NA,NA,CACSFGVGTEAFF,TGTGCCTGCAGCTTCGGGGTTGGCACTGAAGCTTTCTTT
TRBJ2-7,TRBV28,NA,NA,CASSLPGYEQYF,TGTGCCAGCAGTTTACCAGGGTACGAGCAGTACTTC
TRBJ2-1,TRBV5-6,NA,NA,CASSLAVGGPSYNEQFF,TGTGCCAGCAGCTTGGCCGTAGGGGGTCCATCCTACAATGAGCAGTTCTTC
TRBJ2-2,TRBV7-6,NA,NA,CASSRTSSTGELFF,TGTGCCAGCAGCCGTACTAGTTCCACCGGGGAGCTGTTTTTT
TRBJ2-2,TRBV18,NA,NA,CASSSLIDTGELFF,TGTGCCAGCTCGTCCCTAATTGACACCGGGGAGCTGTTTTTT
TRBJ1-5,TRBV19,NA,NA,CASSIVGFSNQPQHF,TGTGCCAGTAGTATCGTCGGTTTCAGCAATCAGCCCCAGCATTTT
TRBJ2-1,TRBV11-2,TRBD2,NA,CASSPTWTSGSSDEQFF,TGTGCCAGCAGCCCTACCTGGACTAGCGGGAGTAGTGATGAGCAGTTCTTC
TRBJ2-5,TRBV5-1,NA,NA,CASSLGWTQETQYF,TGCGCCAGCAGCTTGGGGTGGACCCAAGAGACCCAGTACTTC
TRBJ1-4,TRBV5-8,TRBD1,NA,CASSLGAQGGEKLFF,TGTGCCAGCAGCTTGGGGGCCCAGGGGGGTGAAAAACTGTTTTTT
TRBJ1-1,TRBV2,NA,NA,CASSRAVGTEAFF,TGTGCCAGCAGTCGGGCCGTCGGCACTGAAGCTTTCTTT
TRBJ2-7,TRBV11-1,TRBD2,NA,CASSSGLADYEQYF,TGTGCCAGCAGCTCGGGACTAGCGGATTACGAGCAGTACTTC
TRBJ2-7,TRBV18,NA,once,CASSPGARVSYEQYF,TGTGCCAGCTCACCAGGGGCGCGCGTCTCCTACGAGCAGTACTTC
TRBJ2-1,TRBV11-2,TRBD2,NA,CASSSGLFSEQFF,TGTGCCAGCAGCTCGGGACTATTCAGTGAGCAGTTCTTC
TRBJ2-5,TRBV25-1,TRBD1,NA,CASSDPGTGDAGEQYF,TGTGCCAGCAGTGACCCCGGGACAGGGGACGCGGGAGAGCAGTACTTC
TRBJ1-4,TRBV6-5,NA,NA,CASSYRASEKLFF,TGTGCCAGCAGTTACAGGGCTAGTGAAAAACTGTTTTTT
TRBJ1-2,TRBV4-3,NA,NA,CASSPPGGQRGYTF,TGCGCCAGCAGCCCCCCTGGGGGGCAAAGGGGCTACACCTTC
TRBJ2-7,TRBV30,NA,NA,CACRGGIHYEQYF,TGTGCCTGCCGAGGGGGGATTCACTACGAGCAGTACTTC
TRBJ2-7,TRBV2,NA,NA,CASRRDSYEQYF,TGTGCCAGCAGGCGCGACTCCTACGAGCAGTACTTC
TRBJ2-7,TRBV10-3,TRBD1,NA,CAISDTKTGTPYEQYF,TGTGCCATCAGCGATACCAAGACAGGGACACCTTACGAGCAGTACTTC
TRBJ2-1,TRBV18,NA,NA,CASSPMSLYPNNEQFF,TGTGCCAGCTCACCTATGTCGCTGTACCCTAACAATGAGCAGTTCTTC
TRBJ2-1,TRBV6-1,NA,NA,CASSVDTGNNREQFF,TGTGCCAGCAGTGTGGACACGGGTAACAATCGTGAGCAGTTCTTC
TRBJ2-7,TRBV2,NA,NA,CASTQGNEQYF,TGTGCCAGCACCCAGGGAAACGAGCAGTACTTC
TRBJ1-4,TRBV18,TRBD1,once,CASSPQTGVEKLFF,TGTGCCAGCTCCCCGCAGACAGGGGTTGAAAAACTGTTTTTT
TRBJ1-3,TRBV11-2,NA,few,CASSPRTTVNTIYF,TGTGCCAGCAGCCCCCGGACAACGGTAAACACCATATATTTT
TRBJ1-4,TRBV5-4,NA,NA,CASSLRGEGEKLFF,TGTGCCAGCAGCTTGAGGGGGGAGGGCGAAAAACTGTTTTTT
TRBJ2-4,TRBV5-1,TRBD1,NA,CASSQDVTGGIQYF,TGCGCCAGCAGCCAGGATGTGACAGGGGGTATTCAGTACTTC
TRBJ2-1,TRBV9,NA,NA,CASSVAQTGASYNEQFF,TGTGCCAGCAGCGTAGCTCAAACGGGAGCAAGCTACAATGAGCAGTTCTTC
TRBJ2-6,TRBV7-9,NA,many,CASSLASVAGANVLTF,TGTGCCAGCAGCTTAGCGAGCGTAGCTGGGGCCAACGTCCTGACTTTC
TRBJ2-7,TRBV15,NA,NA,CATSKPDSKTSYEQYF,TGTGCCACCAGCAAGCCAGACAGCAAAACCTCCTACGAGCAGTACTTC
TRBJ2-1,TRBV11-3,TRBD1,NA,CASRAGQGDEQFF,TGTGCCAGCAGAGCGGGACAGGGGGATGAGCAGTTCTTC
TRBJ1-1,TRBV27,NA,NA,CASSSPGETTEAFF,TGTGCCAGCAGTTCACCCGGCGAAACCACTGAAGCTTTCTTT